One and the same sample provided the 12 T cell receptor beta chains below, sequenced in a study of shared clonotypes between healthy human individuals. Some clones are missing from TCRdb's copy, which holds only in-frame ones; the method was immunoSEQ multiplex PCR. Of around 500,000 clones in the sample, 76% were seen once. The sequencing sample was made of PBMCs. The receptors shown here come from a woman in her 40s in good health. Some clones in this sample may be carry-over from other donors' samples.

This clone has a count of ten or more. The chain employs TRBV28 and TRBJ2-7, with 7 bases fitting TRBD1. The V gene's germline CDR1 is MDHEN and CDR2 SYDVKM. This CDR3 comprises 14 residues. The V and J ends lost 2 bases and 2 bases, in that order; junction bases with no gene match: 3. The CDR3 coding sequence is TGTGCCAGCAGTTTAGTTAGGGGGCCCTACGAGCAGTACTTC. Its translation: CASSLVRGPYEQYF. Looking up the rest from reference TRBV28 and TRBJ2-7 gives the full variable domain: DVKVTQSSRYLVKRTGEKVFLECVQDMDHENMFWYRQDPGLGLRLIYFSYDVKMKEKGDIPEGYSVSREKKERFSLILESASTNQTSMYLCASSLVRGPYEQYFGPGTRLTVT.

J is TRBJ2-7 and V is TRBV10-1; 12 bases match TRBD2. The V gene's germline CDR1 is WNHNN and CDR2 SYGVQD (reference sequence). J was trimmed by 1 base and V by 6 bases; bases with no gene match: 10. The CDR3 length is 17 residues. CDR3 in DNA: TGCGCCAGCAGCTCTACTAGCGGGAGGACCCCTTCCTACGAGCAGTACTTC. Translating it yields CASSSTSGRTPSYEQYF.

The chain uses TRBV19 and TRBJ1-5; D remains ambiguous. The ends were cut back, 0 bases at V and 0 bases at J, with 6 bases in the middle. This CDR3 region has 15 residues. Looked up from germline, CDR1 is LNHDA and CDR2 is SQIVND (reference sequence). This CDR3 reads CASSIDRSSNQPQHF. DNA for the CDR3: TGTGCCAGTAGTATAGACAGGAGTAGCAATCAGCCCCAGCATTTT.

This chain connects TRBV27 to TRBJ1-1, with D perhaps TRBD1 (5 bases). Trimming removed 2 bases at V and 9 bases at J, with 13 bases between. The CDR3 length is 13 residues. Germline CDR1 reads MNHEY; CDR2 reads SMNVEV (reference sequence). In nucleotides, the CDR3 is TGTGCCAGCAGTTTAGGGAGCAGACAGCAAGCTTTCTTT. This gives the protein CASSLGSRQQAFF.

The chain is built from TRBV28 and TRBJ1-1; D is ambiguous. The CDR3 is 14 residues long. Germline CDR1 and CDR2: MDHEN and SYDVKM. V was cut by 6 bases and J by 2 bases, with 13 bases left in between. This chain's CDR3 is CASRVVGSNTEAFF. Here the CDR3 DNA reads TGTGCCAGCAGGGTAGTGGGGAGCAACACTGAAGCTTTCTTT. Supplemented by reference TRBV28 and TRBJ1-1, the full variable domain reads DVKVTQSSRYLVKRTGEKVFLECVQDMDHENMFWYRQDPGLGLRLIYFSYDVKMKEKGDIPEGYSVSREKKERFSLILESASTNQTSMYLCASRVVGSNTEAFFGQGTRLTVV.

About this clone: Since a far larger clone is one base different, this is likely a read error. V usage is TRBV28 and J usage is TRBJ1-4; D might be TRBD1 (5 bases). Germline CDR1 and CDR2: MDHEN and SYDVKM. The CDR3 spans 14 residues. Here the CDR3 DNA reads TGTGCCAGCAGTGGCCGGGACTTAGATGAAAAACCGTTTTTT. Translated, it gives CASSGRDLDEKPFF.

This chain uses TRBV9 with TRBJ2-1, with TRBD2 as a possible D gene (6 bases). Trimming stripped 4 bases from V and 0 bases from J, with 14 bases between. The CDR3 totals 16 residues. Germline CDR1 is SGDLS and CDR2 is YYNGEE. This CDR3 is CASSTSGGSSYNEQFF. The CDR3 DNA reads as TGTGCCAGCAGCACTTCCGGGGGAAGCTCCTACAATGAGCAGTTCTTC.

A single count supports this clone. This chain connects TRBV7-2 to TRBJ2-7; no firm D call. The V end was cut by 2 bases, the J end by 3 bases, with 17 bases between. CDR3 length: 16 residues. CDR1 is SGHTA and CDR2 is FQGNSA in the germline V gene. This CDR3 is CASSLSTGNLFYEQYF. For the CDR3, the DNA is TGTGCCAGCAGCTTATCCACGGGCAACCTATTCTACGAGCAGTACTTC.

The chain uses TRBV19 and TRBJ2-1; 7 nucleotides align to TRBD1. The CDR3 covers 16 residues. The V segment lost 7 bases and the J segment 0 bases; nucleotides outside the gene matches: 9. The V gene's germline CDR1 is LNHDA and CDR2 SQIVND (reference sequence). The CDR3 nucleotides read TGTGCCAGTACCGATGGACAGGACCGCTCCTACAATGAGCAGTTCTTC. Its protein product is CASTDGQDRSYNEQFF.

The rearrangement uses TRBV28 and TRBJ2-4, with 7 bases aligning to TRBD2. Germline V gene sequence: CDR1 MDHEN, CDR2 SYDVKM. The CDR3 contains 14 residues. The trim removed 4 bases at V and 9 bases at J, leaving 9 bases unmatched. The CDR3 protein is CASSSPTSRAIQYF. CDR3 nucleotide sequence: TGTGCCAGCAGTTCGCCGACTAGCCGTGCCATTCAGTACTTC.

This rearrangement joins TRBV30 to TRBJ2-1; no clear D gene. Trimming removed 4 bases at V and 0 bases at J, with 10 bases between. Germline-derived CDR1 and CDR2 are GTSNPN and SVGIG (reference sequence). This CDR3 has 14 residues. CDR3 residues: CAWIPRSSYNEQFF. The CDR3 DNA follows: TGTGCCTGGATTCCCCGCAGCTCCTACAATGAGCAGTTCTTC.

The V gene is TRBV15, the J gene TRBJ2-3; perhaps TRBD1 as D (6 bases). This CDR3 has 16 residues. Germline V gives CDR1 LNHNV, CDR2 YYDKDF (reference sequence). V was shortened by 0 bases and J by 7 bases, with 17 bases between the two germline ends. CDR3 protein: CATSREVAQGRHTQYF. CDR3 nucleotides: TGTGCCACCAGCAGAGAGGTCGCACAGGGTCGACATACGCAGTATTTT.